This T cell receptor beta chain was captured in a study of blood T cell repertoires in COVID-19. On the study more broadly: Sources were T cells, B-cell-depleted T cells, or PBMCs; the material itself was cDNA or gDNA.

TCRdb's copy holds only in-frame clones and misses some; the assay was immunoSEQ multiplex PCR. The repertoire has roughly 140,000 clones, approximately 84% of them found once; the top ten carry around 1.8%. From germline, CDR1 is LNHDA and CDR2 SQIVND (reference sequence). The CDR3 is 15 residues long. V lost 6 bases and J lost 6; bases outside the gene matches: 10. The gene calls are TRBV19 and TRBJ2-1, with 8 nucleotides matching TRBD2. The clonotype originates from an older woman with acute or convalescent COVID-19. The sequenced sample consisted of peripheral blood. For the CDR3, the DNA is TGTGCCAGTAGCATACTAGCGGCGGGTCTCAATGAGCAGTTCTTC. Encoded protein: CASSILAAGLNEQFF.